This T cell receptor (beta chain) is drawn from a study of graft-versus-host responses after intestinal transplantation. Looking at the study overall: Multivisceral, liver-intestinal, or isolated intestinal grafts went to recipients. Study-wide points: Graft-donor T cell macrochimerism coincided with high graft-versus-host to host-versus-graft clonal ratios in allografts. The marrow of recipients harbored GvH clones, and ileum or blood showed some of them first. Peak circulating GvH clone levels were associated with early post-transplant HvG declines.

This table comes from immunoSEQ multiplex PCR, and its TCRdb copy is limited to in-frame clones, with some not included. Here the sample spans 86,000 or so clones, about 93% being singletons. V dropped 7 bases and J dropped 0; count of bases not matched to a gene: 14. This CDR3 is built from 19 residues. Germline assignment: CDR1 MNHEY and CDR2 SMNVEV (reference sequence). This clone was counted once. The antigen is undetermined. The sequenced sample was unstimulated CD8+ T cells sorted from spleen or lymph node cells, obtained before intestinal transplant. This sequence joins TRBV27 and TRBJ2-1; 11 nucleotides align to TRBD2. This clonotype was sampled from a human donor who received an intestinal transplant. The CDR3 DNA sequence: TGTGCCAGCACCCAGTGGGGACTAGCGGCCCCGAGCTCCTACAATGAGCAGTTCTTC. It encodes CASTQWGLAAPSSYNEQFF.